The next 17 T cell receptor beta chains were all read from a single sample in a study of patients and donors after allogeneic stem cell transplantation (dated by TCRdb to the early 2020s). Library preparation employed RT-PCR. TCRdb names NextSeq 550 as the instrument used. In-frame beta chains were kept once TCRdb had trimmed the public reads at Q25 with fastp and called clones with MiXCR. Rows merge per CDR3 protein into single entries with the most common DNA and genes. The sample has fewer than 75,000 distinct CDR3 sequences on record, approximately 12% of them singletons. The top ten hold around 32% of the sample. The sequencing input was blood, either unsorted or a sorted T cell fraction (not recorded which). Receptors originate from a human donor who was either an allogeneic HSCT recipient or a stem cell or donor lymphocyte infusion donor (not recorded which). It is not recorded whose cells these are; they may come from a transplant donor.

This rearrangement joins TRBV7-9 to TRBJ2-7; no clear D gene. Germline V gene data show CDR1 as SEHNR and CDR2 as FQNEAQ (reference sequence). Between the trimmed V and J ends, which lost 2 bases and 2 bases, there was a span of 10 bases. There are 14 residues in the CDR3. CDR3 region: CASSLPVRPYEQYF. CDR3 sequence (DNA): TGTGCCAGCAGCTTACCAGTTCGTCCCTACGAGCAGTACTTC. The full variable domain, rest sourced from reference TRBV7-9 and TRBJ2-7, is DTGVSQNPRHKITKRGQNVTFRCDPISEHNRLYWYRQTLGQGPEFLTYFQNEAQLEKSRLLSDRFSAERPKGSFSTLEIQRTEQGDSAMYLCASSLPVRPYEQYFGPGTRLTVT.

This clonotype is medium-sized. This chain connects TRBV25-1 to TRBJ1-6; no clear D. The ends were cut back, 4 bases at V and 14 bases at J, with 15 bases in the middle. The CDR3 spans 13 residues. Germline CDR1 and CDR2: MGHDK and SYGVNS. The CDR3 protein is CASSASTLNTLHF. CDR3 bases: TGTGCCAGCAGTGCCTCGACCCTAAACACCCTCCACTTT.

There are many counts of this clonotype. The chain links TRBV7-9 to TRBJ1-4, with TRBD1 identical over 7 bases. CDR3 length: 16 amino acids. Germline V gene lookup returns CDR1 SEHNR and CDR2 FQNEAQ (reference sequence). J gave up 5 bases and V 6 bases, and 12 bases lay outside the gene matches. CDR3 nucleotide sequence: TGTGCCAGCAGTCCAGTGCTAGGGGGCATAAATGAAAAACTGTTTTTT. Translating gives CASSPVLGGINEKLFF.

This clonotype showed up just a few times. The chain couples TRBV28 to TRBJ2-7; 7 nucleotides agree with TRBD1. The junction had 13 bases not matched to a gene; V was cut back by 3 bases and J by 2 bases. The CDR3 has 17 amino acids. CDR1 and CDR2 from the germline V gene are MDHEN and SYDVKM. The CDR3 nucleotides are TGTGCCAGCAGTTTTTCCTATTCGGACGACAGGGCCTACGAGCAGTACTTC. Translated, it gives CASSFSYSDDRAYEQYF.

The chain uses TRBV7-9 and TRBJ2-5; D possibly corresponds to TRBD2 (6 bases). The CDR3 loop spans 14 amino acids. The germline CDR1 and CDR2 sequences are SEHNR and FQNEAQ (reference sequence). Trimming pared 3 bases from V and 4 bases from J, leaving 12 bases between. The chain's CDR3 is CASSFGGEGETQYF. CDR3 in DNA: TGTGCCAGCAGCTTTGGCGGGGAAGGAGAGACCCAGTACTTC.

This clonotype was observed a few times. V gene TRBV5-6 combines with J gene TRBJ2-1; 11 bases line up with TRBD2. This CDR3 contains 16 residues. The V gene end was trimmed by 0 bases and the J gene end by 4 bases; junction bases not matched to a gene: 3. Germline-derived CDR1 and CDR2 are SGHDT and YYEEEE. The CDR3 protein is CASSLAGTSGYNEQFF. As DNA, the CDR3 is TGTGCCAGCAGCTTGGCCGGGACTAGCGGATACAATGAGCAGTTCTTC.

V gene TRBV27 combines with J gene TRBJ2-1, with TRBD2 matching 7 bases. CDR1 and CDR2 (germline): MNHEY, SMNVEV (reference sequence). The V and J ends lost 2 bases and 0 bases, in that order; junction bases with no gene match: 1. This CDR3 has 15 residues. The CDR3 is CASSLGDYSYNEQFF. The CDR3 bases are TGTGCCAGCAGTTTAGGGGACTACTCCTACAATGAGCAGTTCTTC.

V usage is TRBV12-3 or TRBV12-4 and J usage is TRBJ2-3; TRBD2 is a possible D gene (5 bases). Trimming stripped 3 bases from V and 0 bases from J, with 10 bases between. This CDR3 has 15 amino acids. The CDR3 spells CASSLRASSTDTQYF. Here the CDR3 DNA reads TGTGCCAGCAGTTTGAGGGCCTCTAGCACAGATACGCAGTATTTT.

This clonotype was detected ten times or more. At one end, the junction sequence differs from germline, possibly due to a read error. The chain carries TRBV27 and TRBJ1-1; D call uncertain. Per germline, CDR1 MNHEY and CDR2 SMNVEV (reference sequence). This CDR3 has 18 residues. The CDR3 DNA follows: TGTGCCAGCAGTTTATCGGGTCGGGCAGGTGAGTTGAAGACTGAAGCTTTCTTT. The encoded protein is CASSLSGRAGELKTEAFF.

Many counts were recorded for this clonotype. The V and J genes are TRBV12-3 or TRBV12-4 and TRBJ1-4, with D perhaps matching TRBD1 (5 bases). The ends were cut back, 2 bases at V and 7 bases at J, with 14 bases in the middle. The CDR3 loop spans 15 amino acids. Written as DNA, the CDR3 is TGTGCCAGCAGTTTAACGGGGGTACCCGGTGAAAAACTGTTTTTT. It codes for CASSLTGVPGEKLFF.

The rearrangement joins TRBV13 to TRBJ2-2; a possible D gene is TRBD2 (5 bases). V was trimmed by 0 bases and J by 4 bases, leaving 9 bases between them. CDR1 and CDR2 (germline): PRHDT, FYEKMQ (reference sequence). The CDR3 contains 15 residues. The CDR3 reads CASSLGSGITGELFF. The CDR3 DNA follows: TGTGCCAGCAGCTTAGGTTCGGGGATCACCGGGGAGCTGTTTTTT.

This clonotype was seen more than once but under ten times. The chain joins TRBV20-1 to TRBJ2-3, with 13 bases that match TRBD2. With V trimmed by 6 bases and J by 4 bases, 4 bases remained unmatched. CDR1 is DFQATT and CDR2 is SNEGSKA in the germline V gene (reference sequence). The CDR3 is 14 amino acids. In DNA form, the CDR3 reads TGCAGTGCCATACTAGCGGGAGGGCCAGATACGCAGTATTTT. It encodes CSAILAGGPDTQYF.

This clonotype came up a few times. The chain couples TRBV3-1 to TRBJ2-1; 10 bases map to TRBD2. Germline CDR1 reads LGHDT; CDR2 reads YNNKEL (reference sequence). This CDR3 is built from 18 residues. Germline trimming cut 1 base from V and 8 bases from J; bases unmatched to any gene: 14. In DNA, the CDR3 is TGTGCCAGCAGCCAAGCACGAAGAGCGGGAGGGGAAGGCGATGAGCAGTTCTTC. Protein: CASSQARRAGGEGDEQFF.

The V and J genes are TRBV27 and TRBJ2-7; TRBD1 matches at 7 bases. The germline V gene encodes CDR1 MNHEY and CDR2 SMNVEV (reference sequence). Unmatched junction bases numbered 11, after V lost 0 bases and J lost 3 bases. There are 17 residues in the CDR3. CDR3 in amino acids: CASSLSFRGTDYYEQYF. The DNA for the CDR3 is TGTGCCAGCAGTTTATCGTTTAGGGGGACAGACTACTACGAGCAGTACTTC.

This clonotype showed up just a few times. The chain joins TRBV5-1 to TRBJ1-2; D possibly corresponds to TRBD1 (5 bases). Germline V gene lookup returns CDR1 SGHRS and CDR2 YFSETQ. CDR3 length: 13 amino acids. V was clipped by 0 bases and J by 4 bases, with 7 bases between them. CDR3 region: CASSLEGSYGYTF. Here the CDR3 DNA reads TGCGCCAGCAGCTTGGAGGGGTCCTATGGCTACACCTTC.

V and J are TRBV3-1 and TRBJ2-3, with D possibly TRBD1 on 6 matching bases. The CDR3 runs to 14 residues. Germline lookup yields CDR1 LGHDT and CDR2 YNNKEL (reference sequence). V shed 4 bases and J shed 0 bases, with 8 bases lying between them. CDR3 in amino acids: CASSPGQSTDTQYF. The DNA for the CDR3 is TGTGCCAGCAGCCCTGGACAGAGCACAGATACGCAGTATTTT.

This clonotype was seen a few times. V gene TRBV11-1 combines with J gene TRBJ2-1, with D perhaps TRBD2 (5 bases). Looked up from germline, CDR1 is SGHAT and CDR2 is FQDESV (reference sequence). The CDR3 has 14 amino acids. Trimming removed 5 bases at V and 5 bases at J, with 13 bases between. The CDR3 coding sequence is TGTGCCAGCAGCCCGTCGAGGGTTCACAATGAGCAGTTCTTC. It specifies CASSPSRVHNEQFF.